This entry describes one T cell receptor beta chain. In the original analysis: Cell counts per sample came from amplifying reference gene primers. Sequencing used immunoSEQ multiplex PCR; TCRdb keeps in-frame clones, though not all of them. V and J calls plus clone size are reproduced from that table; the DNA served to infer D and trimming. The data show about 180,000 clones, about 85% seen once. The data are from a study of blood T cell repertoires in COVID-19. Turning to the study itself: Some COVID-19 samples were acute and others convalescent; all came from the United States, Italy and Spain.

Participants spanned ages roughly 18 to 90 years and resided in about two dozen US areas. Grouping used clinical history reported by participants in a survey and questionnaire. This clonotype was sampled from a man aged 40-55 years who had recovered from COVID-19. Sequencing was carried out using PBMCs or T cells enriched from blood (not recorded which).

CDR3: CASSQVAGSWNEQFF. Written as DNA, the CDR3 is TGTGCCAGCAGCCAAGTCGCCGGGAGTTGGAATGAGCAGTTCTTC. V usage is TRBV14 and J usage is TRBJ2-1, with D perhaps TRBD2 (6 bases). CDR3 length equals 15 residues. V was cut by 1 base and J by 7 bases, with 14 bases left in between. Looked up from germline, CDR1 is SGHDN and CDR2 is FVKESK.